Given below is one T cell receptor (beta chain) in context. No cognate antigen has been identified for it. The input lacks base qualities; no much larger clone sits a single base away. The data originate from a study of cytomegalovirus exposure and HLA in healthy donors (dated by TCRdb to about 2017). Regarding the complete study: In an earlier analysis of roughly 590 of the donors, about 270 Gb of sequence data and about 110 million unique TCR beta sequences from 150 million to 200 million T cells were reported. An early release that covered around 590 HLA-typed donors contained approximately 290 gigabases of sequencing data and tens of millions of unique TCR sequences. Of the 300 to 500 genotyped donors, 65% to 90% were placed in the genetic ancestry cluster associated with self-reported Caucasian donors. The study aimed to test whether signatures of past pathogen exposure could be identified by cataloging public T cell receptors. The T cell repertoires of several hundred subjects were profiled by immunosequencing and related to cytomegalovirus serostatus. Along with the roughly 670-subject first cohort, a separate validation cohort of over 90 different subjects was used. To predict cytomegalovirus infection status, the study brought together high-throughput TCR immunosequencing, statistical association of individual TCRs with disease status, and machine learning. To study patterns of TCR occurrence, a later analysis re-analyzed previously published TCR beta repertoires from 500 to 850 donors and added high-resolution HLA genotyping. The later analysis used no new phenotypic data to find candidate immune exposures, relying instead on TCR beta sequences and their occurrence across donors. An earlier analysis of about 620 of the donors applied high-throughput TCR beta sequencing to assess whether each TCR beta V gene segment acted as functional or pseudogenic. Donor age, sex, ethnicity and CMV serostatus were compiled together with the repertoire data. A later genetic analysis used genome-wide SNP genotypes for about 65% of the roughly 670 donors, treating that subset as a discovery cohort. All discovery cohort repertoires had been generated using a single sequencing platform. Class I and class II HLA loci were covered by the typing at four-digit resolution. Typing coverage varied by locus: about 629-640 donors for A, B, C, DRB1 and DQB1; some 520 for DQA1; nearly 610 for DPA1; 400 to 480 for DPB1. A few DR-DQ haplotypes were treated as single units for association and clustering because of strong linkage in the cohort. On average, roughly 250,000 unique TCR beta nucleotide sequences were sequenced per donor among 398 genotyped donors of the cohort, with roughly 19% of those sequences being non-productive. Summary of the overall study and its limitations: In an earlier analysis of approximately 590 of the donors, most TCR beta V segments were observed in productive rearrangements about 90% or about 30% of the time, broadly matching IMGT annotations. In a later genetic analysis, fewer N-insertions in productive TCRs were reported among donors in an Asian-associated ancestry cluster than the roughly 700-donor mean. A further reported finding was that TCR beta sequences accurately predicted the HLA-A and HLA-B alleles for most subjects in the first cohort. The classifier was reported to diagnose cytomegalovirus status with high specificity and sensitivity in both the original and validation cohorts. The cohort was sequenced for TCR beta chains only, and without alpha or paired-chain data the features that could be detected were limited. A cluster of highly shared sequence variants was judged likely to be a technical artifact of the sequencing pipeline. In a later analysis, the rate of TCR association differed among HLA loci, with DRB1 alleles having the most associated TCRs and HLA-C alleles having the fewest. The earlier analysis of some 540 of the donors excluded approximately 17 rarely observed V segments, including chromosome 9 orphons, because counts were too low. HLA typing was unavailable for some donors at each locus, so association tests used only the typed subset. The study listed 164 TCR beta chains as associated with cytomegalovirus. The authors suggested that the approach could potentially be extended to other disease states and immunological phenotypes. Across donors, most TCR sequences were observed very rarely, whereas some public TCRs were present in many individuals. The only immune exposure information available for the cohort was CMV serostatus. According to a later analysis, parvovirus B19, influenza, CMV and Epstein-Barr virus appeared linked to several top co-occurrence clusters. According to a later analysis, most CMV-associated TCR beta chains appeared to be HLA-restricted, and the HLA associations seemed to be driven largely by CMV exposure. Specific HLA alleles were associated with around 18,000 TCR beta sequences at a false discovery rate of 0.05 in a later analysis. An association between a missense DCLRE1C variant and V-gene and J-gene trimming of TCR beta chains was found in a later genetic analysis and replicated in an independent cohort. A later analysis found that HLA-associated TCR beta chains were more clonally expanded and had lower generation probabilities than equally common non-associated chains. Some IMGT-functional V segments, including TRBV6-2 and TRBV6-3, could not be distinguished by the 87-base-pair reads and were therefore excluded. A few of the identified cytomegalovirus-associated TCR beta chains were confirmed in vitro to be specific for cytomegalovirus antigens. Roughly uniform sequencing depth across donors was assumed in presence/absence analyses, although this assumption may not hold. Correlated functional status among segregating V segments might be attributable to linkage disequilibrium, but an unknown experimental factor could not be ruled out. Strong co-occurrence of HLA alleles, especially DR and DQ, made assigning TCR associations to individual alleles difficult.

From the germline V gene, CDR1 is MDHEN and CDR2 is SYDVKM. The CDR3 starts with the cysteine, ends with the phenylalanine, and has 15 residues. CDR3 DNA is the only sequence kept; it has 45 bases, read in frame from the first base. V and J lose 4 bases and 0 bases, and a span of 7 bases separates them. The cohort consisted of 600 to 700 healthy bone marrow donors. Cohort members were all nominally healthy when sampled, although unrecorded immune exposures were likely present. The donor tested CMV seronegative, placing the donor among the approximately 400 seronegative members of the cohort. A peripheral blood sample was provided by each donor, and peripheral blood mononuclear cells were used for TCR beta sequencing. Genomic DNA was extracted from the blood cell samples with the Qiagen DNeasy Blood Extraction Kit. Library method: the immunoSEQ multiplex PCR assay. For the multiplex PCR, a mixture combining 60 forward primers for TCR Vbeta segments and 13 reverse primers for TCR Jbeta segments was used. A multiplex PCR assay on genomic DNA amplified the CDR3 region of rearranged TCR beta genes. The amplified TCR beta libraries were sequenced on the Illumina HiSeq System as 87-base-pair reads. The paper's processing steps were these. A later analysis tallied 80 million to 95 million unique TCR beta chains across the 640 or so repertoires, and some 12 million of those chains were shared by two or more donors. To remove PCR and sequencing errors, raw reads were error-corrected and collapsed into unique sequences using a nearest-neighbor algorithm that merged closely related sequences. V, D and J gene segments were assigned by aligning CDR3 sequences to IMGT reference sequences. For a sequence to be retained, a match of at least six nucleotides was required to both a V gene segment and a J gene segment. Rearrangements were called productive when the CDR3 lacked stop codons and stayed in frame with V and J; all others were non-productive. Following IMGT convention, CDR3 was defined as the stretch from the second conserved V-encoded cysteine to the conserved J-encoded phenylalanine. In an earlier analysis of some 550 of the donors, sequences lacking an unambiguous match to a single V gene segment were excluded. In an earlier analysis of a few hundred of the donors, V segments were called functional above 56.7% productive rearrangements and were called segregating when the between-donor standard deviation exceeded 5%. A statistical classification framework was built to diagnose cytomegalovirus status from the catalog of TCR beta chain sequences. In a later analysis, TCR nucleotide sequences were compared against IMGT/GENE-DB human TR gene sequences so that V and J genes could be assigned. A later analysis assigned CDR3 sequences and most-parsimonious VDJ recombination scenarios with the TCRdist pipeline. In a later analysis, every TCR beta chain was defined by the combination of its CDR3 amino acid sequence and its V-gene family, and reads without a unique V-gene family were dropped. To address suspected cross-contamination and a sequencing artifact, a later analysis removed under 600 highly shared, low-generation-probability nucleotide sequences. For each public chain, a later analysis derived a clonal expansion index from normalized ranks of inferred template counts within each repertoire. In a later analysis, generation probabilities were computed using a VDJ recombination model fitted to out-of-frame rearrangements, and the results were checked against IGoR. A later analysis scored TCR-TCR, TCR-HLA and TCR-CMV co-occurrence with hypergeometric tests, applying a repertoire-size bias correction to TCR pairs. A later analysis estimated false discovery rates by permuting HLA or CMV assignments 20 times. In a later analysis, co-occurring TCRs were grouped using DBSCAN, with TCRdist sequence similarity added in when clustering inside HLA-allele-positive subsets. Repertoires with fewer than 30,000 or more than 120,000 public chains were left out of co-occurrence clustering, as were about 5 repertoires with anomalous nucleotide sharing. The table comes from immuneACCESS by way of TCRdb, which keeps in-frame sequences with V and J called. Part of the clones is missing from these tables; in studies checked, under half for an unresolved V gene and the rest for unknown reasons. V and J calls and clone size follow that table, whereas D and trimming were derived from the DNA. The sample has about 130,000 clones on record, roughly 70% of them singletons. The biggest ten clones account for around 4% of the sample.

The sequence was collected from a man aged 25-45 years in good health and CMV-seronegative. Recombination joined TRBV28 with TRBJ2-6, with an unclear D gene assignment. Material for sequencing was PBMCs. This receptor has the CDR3 CASSYDTSGANVLTF. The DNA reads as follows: TGTGCCAGCAGTTACGACACCTCTGGGGCCAACGTCCTGACTTTC.